These 23 T cell receptor beta chains share one sample of origin, sequenced in a study of cytomegalovirus exposure and HLA in healthy donors. Researchers ran the PCR with 60 Vbeta and 13 Jbeta primers. TCRdb's table, derived via immunoSEQ multiplex PCR, lists solely in-frame clones and lacks some. The sample totals fewer than 150,000 clones. The sample was PBMCs. Receptors were obtained from a man between 35 and 55 years old in good health and CMV-seronegative.

The chain joins TRBV7-2 to TRBJ1-3, with no clear D. The V gene's germline CDR1 is SGHTA and CDR2 FQGNSA. Trimming left V 1 base short and J 4 bases short, with 8 bases between. The CDR3 contains 14 residues. The DNA for the CDR3 is TGTGCCAGCAGCTTAGGAGGGAACGGAAACACCATATATTTT. It specifies CASSLGGNGNTIYF. Complete variable domain (other parts from reference TRBV7-2 and TRBJ1-3): GAGVSQSPSNKVTEKGKDVELRCDPISGHTALYWYRQSLGQGLEFLIYFQGNSAPDKSGLPSDRFSAERTGGSVSTLTIQRTQQEDSAVYLCASSLGGNGNTIYFGEGSWLTVV.

The V call is TRBV10-3, the J call TRBJ1-6; 8 bases align to TRBD1. Germline lookup yields CDR1 ENHRY and CDR2 SYGVKD. The CDR3 has 14 residues. V lost 0 bases and J lost 11; bases outside the gene matches: 3. The CDR3, as DNA: TGTGCCATCAGTGAGTCGCAGGGGGCAACACCCCTCCACTTT. Its protein is CAISESQGATPLHF.

This sequence joins TRBV14 and TRBJ1-2; 10 bases are a match to TRBD1. Germline trimming cut 0 bases from V and 8 bases from J; bases unmatched to any gene: 9. Germline assignment: CDR1 SGHDN and CDR2 FVKESK. This CDR3 has 16 residues. CDR3 protein: CASSQEGQGRGGGYTF. The CDR3 bases are TGTGCCAGCAGCCAAGAGGGACAGGGGAGAGGCGGCGGCTACACCTTC.

The chain employs TRBV5-4 and TRBJ1-6; 11 bases agree with TRBD1. Unmatched junction bases numbered 8, after V lost 4 bases and J lost 8 bases. This CDR3 spans 16 amino acids. Germline V gives CDR1 SGHNT, CDR2 YYREEE (reference sequence). This chain's CDR3 is CASSTGQGANHSPLHF. DNA for the CDR3: TGTGCCAGCAGCACCGGACAGGGGGCAAATCATTCACCCCTCCACTTT.

This chain uses TRBV7-8 with TRBJ2-7; 9 positions match TRBD1. This CDR3 is 14 amino acids long. Germline V gene lookup returns CDR1 SGHVS and CDR2 FQNEAQ. V dropped 5 bases and J dropped 3; count of bases not matched to a gene: 5. The CDR3 DNA is TGTGCCAGCAGCATCGGGACAGGGAACTACGAGCAGTACTTC. Its translation is CASSIGTGNYEQYF.

The chain is built from TRBV6-5 and TRBJ2-1, with TRBD2 matching over 8 bases. The germline CDR1 and CDR2 sequences are MNHEY and SVGAGI. The V gene end was trimmed by 0 bases and the J gene end by 7 bases; junction bases not matched to a gene: 5. This CDR3 spans 15 amino acids. CDR3 DNA: TGTGCCAGCAGTTACTCCGGGGGGGCGGGGAATGAGCAGTTCTTC. As protein: CASSYSGGAGNEQFF.

The rearrangement links TRBV7-2 to TRBJ2-3; TRBD2 agrees at 9 bases. The germline CDR1 and CDR2 sequences are SGHTA and FQGNSA. V shed 5 bases and J 0 bases; nucleotides not matched to a gene: 6. This CDR3 region has 16 residues. CDR3 nucleotide sequence: TGTGCCAGCAGCCTGACTAGCGGCCTAAGCACAGATACGCAGTATTTT. Its translation: CASSLTSGLSTDTQYF.

The chain has TRBV6-5 and TRBJ1-3; possibly TRBD1 for D (6 bases). The length of the CDR3 is 15 residues. The germline CDR1 and CDR2 sequences are MNHEY and SVGAGI. The germline V and J ends were trimmed by 5 bases and 4 bases, with 15 bases remaining between them. The chain's CDR3 is CASSPPGRGGNTIYF. CDR3 bases: TGTGCCAGCAGTCCCCCTGGCAGGGGAGGAAACACCATATATTTT.

The CDR3 DNA follows: TGCAGCGTACCCCAGGGGGAAGCCAAAAACATTCAGTACTTC. Amino acid sequence: CSVPQGEAKNIQYF. The chain combines TRBV29-1 with TRBJ2-4; 7 bases line up with TRBD1. This CDR3 is built from 14 residues. Germline assignment: CDR1 SQVTM and CDR2 ANQGSEA. V lost 6 bases, J lost 0 bases, and 5 bases stayed unmatched.

The chain employs TRBV9 and TRBJ2-7; D possibly corresponds to TRBD2 (6 bases). The germline CDR1 and CDR2 sequences are SGDLS and YYNGEE. The CDR3 has 15 amino acids. V lost 1 base and J 3 bases, leaving 14 bases between the germline ends. CDR3 sequence: CASSVSGGEIYEQYF. CDR3 sequence (DNA): TGTGCCAGCAGCGTAAGTGGAGGGGAGATCTACGAGCAGTACTTC.

J is TRBJ2-1 and V is TRBV11-2; 9 nucleotides match TRBD2. This CDR3 region has 16 residues. Trimming at V came to 5 bases and at J to 10 bases, leaving 15 bases not matched to a gene. In germline, CDR1 is SGHAT, CDR2 FQNNGV. The DNA for the CDR3 is TGTGCCAGCAGCCAACGGACTAGCGCCGAACACCGGGAGCAGTTCTTC. Its protein is CASSQRTSAEHREQFF.

The J gene is TRBJ2-3, the V gene TRBV28, with D possibly TRBD1 on 5 matching bases. The CDR3 totals 17 residues. Trimming left V 3 bases short and J 2 bases short, with 18 bases between. Germline V gene lookup returns CDR1 MDHEN and CDR2 SYDVKM. The CDR3 here is CASSLSDRPFVTDTQYF. The CDR3 nucleotides are TGTGCCAGCAGTTTGAGCGACAGACCCTTTGTCACAGATACGCAGTATTTT. Drawing the rest from reference TRBV28 and TRBJ2-3, the complete variable domain is DVKVTQSSRYLVKRTGEKVFLECVQDMDHENMFWYRQDPGLGLRLIYFSYDVKMKEKGDIPEGYSVSREKKERFSLILESASTNQTSMYLCASSLSDRPFVTDTQYFGPGTRLTVL.

The CDR3 sequence: CASSPRVDEKLFF. The CDR3 DNA sequence: TGTGCCAGCTCACCACGTGTAGATGAAAAACTGTTTTTT. The V gene is TRBV18, the J gene TRBJ1-4; D ambiguous. Germline CDR1 and CDR2: KGHSH and LQKENI. The CDR3 loop spans 13 amino acids. V was shortened by 1 base and J by 6 bases, with 6 bases between the two germline ends. Filled out from reference TRBV18 and TRBJ1-4, the complete variable domain reads NAGVMQNPRHLVRRRGQEARLRCSPMKGHSHVYWYRQLPEEGLKFMVYLQKENIIDESGMPKERFSAEFPKEGPSILRIQQVVRGDSAAYFCASSPRVDEKLFFGSGTQLSVL.

The rearrangement joins TRBV19 to TRBJ1-4, with TRBD1 matching over 8 bases. Germline CDR1 is LNHDA and CDR2 is SQIVND (reference sequence). Trimming cost V 3 bases and J 8 bases; bases outside gene matches: 5. The CDR3 spans 14 residues. The CDR3 spells CASSMDRAREKLFF. CDR3 DNA sequence: TGTGCCAGTAGTATGGACAGGGCCCGAGAAAAACTGTTTTTT. The complete variable domain, with remaining parts taken from reference TRBV19 and TRBJ1-4, reads DGGITQSPKYLFRKEGQNVTLSCEQNLNHDAMYWYRQDPGQGLRLIYYSQIVNDFQKGDIAEGYSVSREKKESFPLTVTSAQKNPTAFYLCASSMDRAREKLFFGSGTQLSVL.

The V and J genes are TRBV2 and TRBJ1-1; 7 nucleotides line up with TRBD1. This CDR3 comprises 14 residues. With 6 bases clipped from V and 7 bases from J, the junction kept 11 bases outside the gene matches. Looked up from germline, CDR1 is SNHLY and CDR2 is FYNNEI. As DNA, the CDR3 is TGTGCCAGCAGCTCCCTTAACAGGGGCCGTGAAGCTTTCTTT. Translating it yields CASSSLNRGREAFF. The full variable domain, its missing parts supplied by reference TRBV2 and TRBJ1-1, is EPEVTQTPSHQVTQMGQEVILRCVPISNHLYFYWYRQILGQKVEFLVSFYNNEISEKSEIFDDQFSVERPDGSNFTLKIRSTKLEDSAMYFCASSSLNRGREAFFGQGTRLTVV.

V and J are TRBV18 and TRBJ1-5; D possibly corresponds to TRBD1 (6 bases). The CDR3 runs 13 residues. Germline V gene data show CDR1 as KGHSH and CDR2 as LQKENI. V was cut by 0 bases and J by 11 bases, with 11 bases left in between. Written as DNA, the CDR3 is TGTGCCAGCTCACCACCGGGGGGGCAGGCCCAGCATTTT. It specifies CASSPPGGQAQHF.

The chain combines TRBV9 with TRBJ2-7, with 8 bases that match TRBD2. J gave up 6 bases and V 4 bases, and 6 bases lay outside the gene matches. CDR3 size: 13 residues. Germline lookup yields CDR1 SGDLS and CDR2 YYNGEE. The CDR3 nucleotides read TGTGCCAGCAGCATTGGGACTAGTGGCGAGCAGTACTTC. This encodes CASSIGTSGEQYF.

The rearrangement uses TRBV4-3 and TRBJ1-1; a weak D match, TRBD1 (6 bases). The CDR3 is 14 residues long. CDR1 and CDR2 from the germline V gene are LGHNA and YSLEER. With 0 bases removed from V and 5 bases from J, the gap between germline ends came to 10 bases. The CDR3 coding sequence is TGCGCCAGCAGCCAAGACGGGGGGCTGACTGAAGCTTTCTTT. This encodes CASSQDGGLTEAFF.

CDR3 sequence: CASSLQGAGSPLHF. The CDR3 DNA is TGTGCCAGCAGCTTGCAGGGGGCCGGGTCACCCCTCCACTTT. V gene TRBV11-3 combines with J gene TRBJ1-6; 8 bases match TRBD1. The germline gives CDR1 SGHNT, CDR2 YENEEA. The CDR3 is 14 amino acids. The junction had 5 bases not matched to a gene; V was cut back by 3 bases and J by 10 bases.

The V and J genes are TRBV6-5 and TRBJ2-7; D may be TRBD1 (6 bases). The CDR3 is 11 residues long. V lost 8 bases and J 4 bases, leaving 9 bases between the germline ends. Germline values: CDR1 MNHEY, CDR2 SVGAGI. CDR3 loop: CASLQGYEQYF. The CDR3 DNA reads as TGTGCCAGCCTTCAGGGGTACGAGCAGTACTTC.

The chain joins TRBV5-1 to TRBJ1-1, with TRBD1 as a possible D gene (6 bases). Germline CDR1 is SGHRS and CDR2 is YFSETQ. This CDR3 region has 15 residues. V was cut by 0 bases and J by 4 bases, with 13 bases left in between. CDR3: CASSLDPNRVTEAFF. CDR3 in DNA: TGCGCCAGCAGCTTGGACCCCAACAGGGTCACTGAAGCTTTCTTT.

The V and J genes are TRBV4-1 and TRBJ2-7; TRBD1 is a possible D gene (6 bases). Germline lookup yields CDR1 MGHRA and CDR2 YSYEKL. This CDR3 has 15 amino acids. V was trimmed by 1 base and J by 3 bases, leaving 13 bases between them. This CDR3 is CASSQGQGSNYEQYF. The DNA for the CDR3 is TGCGCCAGCAGCCAAGGCCAGGGGTCTAACTACGAGCAGTACTTC.

The rearrangement links TRBV6-1 to TRBJ1-5; D is uncertain. Deletions cut 6 bases from V and 0 bases from J, with 6 bases between. The CDR3 covers 13 residues. Germline-derived CDR1 and CDR2 are MNHNS and SASEGT. The CDR3 DNA reads TGTGCCAGCAGGGCTTATAGCAATCAGCCCCAGCATTTT. Protein sequence: CASRAYSNQPQHF.